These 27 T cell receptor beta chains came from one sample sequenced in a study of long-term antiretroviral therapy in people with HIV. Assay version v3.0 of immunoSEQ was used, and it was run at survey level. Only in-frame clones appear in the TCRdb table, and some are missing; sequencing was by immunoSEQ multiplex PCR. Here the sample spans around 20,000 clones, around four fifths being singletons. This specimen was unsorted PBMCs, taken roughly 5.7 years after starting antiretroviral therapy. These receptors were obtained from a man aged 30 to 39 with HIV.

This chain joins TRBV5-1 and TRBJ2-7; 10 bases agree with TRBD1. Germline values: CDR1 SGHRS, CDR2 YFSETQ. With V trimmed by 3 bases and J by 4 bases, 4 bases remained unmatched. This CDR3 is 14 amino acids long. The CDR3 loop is CASSYSGQGYEQYF. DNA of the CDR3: TGCGCCAGCAGCTATTCGGGACAGGGGTACGAGCAGTACTTC.

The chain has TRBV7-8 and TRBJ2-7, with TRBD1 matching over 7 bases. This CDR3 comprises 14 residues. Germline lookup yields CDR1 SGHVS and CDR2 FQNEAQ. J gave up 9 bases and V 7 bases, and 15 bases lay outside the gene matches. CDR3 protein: CASTRGPGGQVQYF. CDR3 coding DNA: TGTGCCAGCACCCGAGGGCCCGGAGGACAGGTGCAGTACTTC.

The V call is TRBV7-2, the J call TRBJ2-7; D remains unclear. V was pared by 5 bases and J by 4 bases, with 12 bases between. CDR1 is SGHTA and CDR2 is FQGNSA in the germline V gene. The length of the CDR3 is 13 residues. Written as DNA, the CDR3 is TGTGCCAGCAGCCCAACGTCCTTGTACGAGCAGTACTTC. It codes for CASSPTSLYEQYF.

In nucleotides, the CDR3 is TGTGCCAGCAGCCCCCAGGTGGGAACTGAAGCTTTCTTT. Amino acid sequence: CASSPQVGTEAFF. The chain joins TRBV7-2 to TRBJ1-1; D is uncertain. Germline V gene sequence: CDR1 SGHTA, CDR2 FQGNSA. The germline V and J ends were trimmed by 5 bases and 5 bases, with 12 bases remaining between them. This CDR3 comprises 13 residues.

The CDR3 is CASSLGSGTSNEKLFF. The CDR3 nucleotides read TGTGCCAGCAGCCTGGGGAGCGGGACTTCTAATGAAAAACTGTTTTTT. J is TRBJ1-4 and V is TRBV5-8, with D perhaps TRBD1 (5 bases). This CDR3 spans 16 amino acids. Trimming removed 4 bases at V and 3 bases at J, with 16 bases between. CDR1 and CDR2 from the germline V gene are SGHTS and YDEGEE.

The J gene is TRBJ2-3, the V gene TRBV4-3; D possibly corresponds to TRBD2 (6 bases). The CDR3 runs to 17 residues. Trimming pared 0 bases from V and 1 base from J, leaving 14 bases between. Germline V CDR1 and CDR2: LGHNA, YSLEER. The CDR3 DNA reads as TGCGCCAGCAGCCAAGATGCGGGTAGGAGGGGCACAGATACGCAGTATTTT. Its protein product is CASSQDAGRRGTDTQYF.

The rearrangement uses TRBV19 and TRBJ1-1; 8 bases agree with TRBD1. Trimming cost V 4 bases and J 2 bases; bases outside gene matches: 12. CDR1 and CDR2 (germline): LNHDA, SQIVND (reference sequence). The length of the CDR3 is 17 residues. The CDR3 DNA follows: TGTGCCAGTAGTACACCTCCGGGACAGGTTACTAACACTGAAGCTTTCTTT. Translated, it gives CASSTPPGQVTNTEAFF. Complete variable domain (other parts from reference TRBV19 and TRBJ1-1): DGGITQSPKYLFRKEGQNVTLSCEQNLNHDAMYWYRQDPGQGLRLIYYSQIVNDFQKGDIAEGYSVSREKKESFPLTVTSAQKNPTAFYLCASSTPPGQVTNTEAFFGQGTRLTVV.

This chain's CDR3 is CASSPRGHTQYF. The DNA for the CDR3 is TGTGCCAGCAGCCCAAGGGGGCATACGCAGTATTTT. The chain combines TRBV5-5 with TRBJ2-3; 7 bases are a match to TRBD1. Germline loops: CDR1 SGHKS, CDR2 YYEKEE (reference sequence). This CDR3 has 12 amino acids. Trimming removed 4 bases from V and 7 bases from J; junction bases left unmatched: 3.

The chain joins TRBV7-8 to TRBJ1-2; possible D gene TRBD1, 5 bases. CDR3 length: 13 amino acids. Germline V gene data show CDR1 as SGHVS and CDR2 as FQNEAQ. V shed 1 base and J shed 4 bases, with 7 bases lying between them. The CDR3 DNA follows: TGTGCCAGCAGCTTAGAAGGGGTCTATGGCTACACCTTC. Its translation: CASSLEGVYGYTF.

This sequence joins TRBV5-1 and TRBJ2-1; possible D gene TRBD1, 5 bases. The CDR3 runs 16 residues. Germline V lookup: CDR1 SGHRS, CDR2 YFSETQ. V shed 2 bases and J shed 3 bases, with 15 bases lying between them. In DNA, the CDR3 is TGCGCCAGCAGCTTTGAAAGGGGTACCGTCTACAATGAGCAGTTCTTC. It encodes CASSFERGTVYNEQFF.

In nucleotides, the CDR3 is TGTGCCAGCAGCTTAGGGGTGGGCCAGCCCCAGCATTTT. Amino acids: CASSLGVGQPQHF. The rearrangement joins TRBV7-3 to TRBJ1-5; the D is unclear. Between the trimmed V and J ends, which lost 2 bases and 7 bases, there was a span of 9 bases. The CDR3 is 13 amino acids. From germline, CDR1 is SGHTA and CDR2 FQGTGA.

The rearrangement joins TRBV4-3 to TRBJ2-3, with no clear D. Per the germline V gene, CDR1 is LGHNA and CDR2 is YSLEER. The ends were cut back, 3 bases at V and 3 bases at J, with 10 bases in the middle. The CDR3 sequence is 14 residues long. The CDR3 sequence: CASSQALATDTQYF. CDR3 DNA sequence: TGCGCCAGCAGCCAGGCGTTAGCAACAGATACGCAGTATTTT.

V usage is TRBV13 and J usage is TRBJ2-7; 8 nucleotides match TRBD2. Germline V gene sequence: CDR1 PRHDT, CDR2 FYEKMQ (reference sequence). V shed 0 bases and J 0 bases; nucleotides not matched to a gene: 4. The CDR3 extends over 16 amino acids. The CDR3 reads CASSLGAGARSYEQYF. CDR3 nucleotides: TGTGCCAGCAGCTTAGGAGCGGGGGCGCGCTCCTACGAGCAGTACTTC.

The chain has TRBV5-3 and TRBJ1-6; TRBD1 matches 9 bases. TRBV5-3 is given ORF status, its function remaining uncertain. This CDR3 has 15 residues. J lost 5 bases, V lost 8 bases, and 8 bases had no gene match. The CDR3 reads CASLTGGADNSPLHF. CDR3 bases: TGTGCCAGTTTAACAGGGGGCGCCGATAATTCACCCCTCCACTTT.

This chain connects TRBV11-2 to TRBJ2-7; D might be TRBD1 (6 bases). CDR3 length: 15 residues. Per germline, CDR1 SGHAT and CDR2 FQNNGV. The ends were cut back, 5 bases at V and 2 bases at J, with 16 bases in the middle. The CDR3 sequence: CASSDDRIGPYEQYF. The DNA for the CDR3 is TGTGCCAGCAGCGACGACAGGATAGGTCCCTACGAGCAGTACTTC.

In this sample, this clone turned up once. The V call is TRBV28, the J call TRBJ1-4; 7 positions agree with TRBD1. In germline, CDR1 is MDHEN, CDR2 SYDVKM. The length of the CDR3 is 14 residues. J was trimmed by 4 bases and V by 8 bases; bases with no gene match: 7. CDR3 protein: CASEEGGDNEKLFF. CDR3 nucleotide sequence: TGTGCCAGCGAGGAAGGGGGCGATAATGAAAAACTGTTTTTT.

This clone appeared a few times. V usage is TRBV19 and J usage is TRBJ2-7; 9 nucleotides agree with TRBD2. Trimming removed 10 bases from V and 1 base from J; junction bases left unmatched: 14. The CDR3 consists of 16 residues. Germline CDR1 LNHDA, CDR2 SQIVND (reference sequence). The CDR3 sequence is CATKETASGDSYEQYF. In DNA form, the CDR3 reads TGTGCCACCAAAGAAACCGCTAGCGGGGATTCCTACGAGCAGTACTTC.

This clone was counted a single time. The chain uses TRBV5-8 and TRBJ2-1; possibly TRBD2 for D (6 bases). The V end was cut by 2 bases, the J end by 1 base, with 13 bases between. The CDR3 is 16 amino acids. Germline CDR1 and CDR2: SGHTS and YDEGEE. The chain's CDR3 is CASSLSRGWSYNEQFF. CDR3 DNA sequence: TGTGCCAGCAGCTTAAGCCGGGGGTGGTCCTACAATGAGCAGTTCTTC.

The CDR3 reads CASSVRTGTDSGNTIYF. Written as DNA, the CDR3 is TGTGCCAGCAGCGTACGGACTGGGACAGATTCTGGAAACACCATATATTTT. The chain is built from TRBV9 and TRBJ1-3, with 7 bases fitting TRBD1. Germline CDR1 reads SGDLS; CDR2 reads YYNGEE. V lost 1 base and J lost 1; bases outside the gene matches: 8. The length of the CDR3 is 17 residues.

CDR3 in DNA: TGCGCCAGCAGCTTGGTTGCAGATACGCAGTATTTT. Protein sequence: CASSLVADTQYF. J is TRBJ2-3 and V is TRBV5-1; no firm D call. From germline, CDR1 is SGHRS and CDR2 YFSETQ. This CDR3 is built from 12 residues. The V end lost 0 bases, the J end lost 4 bases, and 3 bases lay between the germline ends.

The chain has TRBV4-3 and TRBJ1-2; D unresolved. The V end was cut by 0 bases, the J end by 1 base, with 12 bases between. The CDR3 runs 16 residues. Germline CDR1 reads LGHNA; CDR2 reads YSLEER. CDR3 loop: CASSQDRTVLNYGYTF. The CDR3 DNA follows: TGCGCCAGCAGCCAAGATCGAACCGTACTTAACTATGGCTACACCTTC.

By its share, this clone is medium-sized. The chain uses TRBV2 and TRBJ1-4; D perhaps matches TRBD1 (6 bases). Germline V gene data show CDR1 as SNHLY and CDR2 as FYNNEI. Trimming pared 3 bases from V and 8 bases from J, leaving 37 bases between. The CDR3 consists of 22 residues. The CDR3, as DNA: TGTGCCAGCAGTGACCCCGTCCTAGGGATGATTCCTCTATTTCGCGGGGGCGAAAAACTGTTTTTT. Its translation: CASSDPVLGMIPLFRGGEKLFF.

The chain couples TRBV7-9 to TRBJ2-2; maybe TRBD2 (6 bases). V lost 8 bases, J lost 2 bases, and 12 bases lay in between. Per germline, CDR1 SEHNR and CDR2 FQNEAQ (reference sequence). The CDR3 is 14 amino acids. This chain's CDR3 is CASVAVSNTGELFF. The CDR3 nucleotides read TGTGCCAGCGTAGCGGTGTCAAACACCGGGGAGCTGTTTTTT.

This CDR3 reads CASSFRGRYEQYF. CDR3 DNA: TGTGCCAGCAGTTTTAGAGGGAGGTACGAGCAGTACTTC. The gene calls are TRBV27 and TRBJ2-7, with D possibly being TRBD2 (6 bases). Germline CDR1 and CDR2: MNHEY and SMNVEV (reference sequence). The CDR3 is 13 amino acids. The V and J ends lost 3 bases and 4 bases respectively, with 10 bases between them.

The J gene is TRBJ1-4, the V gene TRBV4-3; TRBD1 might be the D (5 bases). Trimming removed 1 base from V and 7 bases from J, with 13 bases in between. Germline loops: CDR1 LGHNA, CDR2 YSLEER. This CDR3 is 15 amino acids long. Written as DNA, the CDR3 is TGCGCCAGCAGCCAAGGGTCAGGGCCAGGTGAAAAACTGTTTTTT. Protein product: CASSQGSGPGEKLFF.

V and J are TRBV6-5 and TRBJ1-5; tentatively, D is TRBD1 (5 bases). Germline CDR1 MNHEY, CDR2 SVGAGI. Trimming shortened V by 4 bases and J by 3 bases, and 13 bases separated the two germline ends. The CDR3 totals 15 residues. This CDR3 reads CASSSGVSYNQPQHF. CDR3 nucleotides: TGTGCCAGCAGTTCGGGGGTTAGCTACAATCAGCCCCAGCATTTT.

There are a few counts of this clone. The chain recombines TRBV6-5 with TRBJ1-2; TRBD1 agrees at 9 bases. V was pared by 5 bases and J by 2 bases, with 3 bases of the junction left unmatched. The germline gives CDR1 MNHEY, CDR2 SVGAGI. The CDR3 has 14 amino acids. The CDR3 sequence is CASSTQGANYGYTF. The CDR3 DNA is TGTGCCAGCAGTACACAGGGGGCCAACTATGGCTACACCTTC.